There are a few counts of the clone carrying this T cell receptor (beta chain). The sample belongs to a study of T cell clones after liver transplantation. Trimming stripped 5 bases from V and 3 bases from J, with 18 bases between. Germline V CDR1 and CDR2: SGHDT, YYEEEE. The CDR3 contains 15 residues. Assay used: immunoSEQ multiplex PCR; TCRdb lists only in-frame clones, some missing. The repertoire consists of 99,000 or so clones, with approximately 85% occurring once and the leading ten covering 0.99%. This chain connects TRBV5-6 to TRBJ2-7; D may be TRBD1 (5 bases). This TCR was sampled from a human donor who received a liver transplant. The sequencing here drew on CD4+ T cells from blood, taken before liver transplant. The CDR3 DNA sequence: TGTGCCAGCAGTGACATTGACAGCGTCGTCTACGAGCAGTACTTC. Amino acids: CASSDIDSVVYEQYF.